This is a list of T cell receptor beta chains from one sample in a study of CD8+CD57+ T cells in acquired aplastic anemia. TCRdb independently ran MiXCR on the reads; one entry per CDR3 protein. The repertoire includes roughly 16,000 distinct CDR3 sequences, less than 45% of them detected once, and 80% to 90% sits in the top ten. Sequencing used CD8+CD57+ T cells sorted from PBMCs. These TCRs come from a human donor with aplastic anemia. Both conserved end residues are part of each CDR3. D genes are given only for firm matches. Size is omitted from some rows. Given values are once, few, many or a class for expanded clones.

j_call clone_size d_call v_call cdr3_nt cdr3_aa
TRBJ2-7 few . TRBV19 TGTGCCAGTAGTACCTCCCCCGGCTCTGAGCAGTACTTC CASSTSPGSEQYF
TRBJ1-5 . . TRBV12-3/TRBV12-4 TGTGCCAGCAGTTTTACAGGGAGGCAGCCCCAGCATTTT CASSFTGRQPQHF
TRBJ2-7 . . TRBV10-3 TGTGCCATCAGTGGAAGGGGGGGCCTCCACGAGCAGTACTTC CAISGRGGLHEQYF
TRBJ1-4 many . TRBV12-3/TRBV12-4 TGTGCCAGCAGTCCCGGGACGGGGAAACTGTTTTTT CASSPGTGKLFF
TRBJ1-2 few . TRBV6-5 TGTGCCAGCAGTTACGAGGCTAACAGTAACTATGGCTACACCTTC CASSYEANSNYGYTF
TRBJ1-5 many . TRBV5-1 TGCGCCAGCAGCCTATCAGACAGGTATAGCAATCAGCCCCAGCATTTT CASSLSDRYSNQPQHF
TRBJ2-3 . TRBD2 TRBV10-1 TGCGCCAGCCGGACTAGCGGGAGTCCAGATACGCAGTATTTT CASRTSGSPDTQYF
TRBJ1-2 many . TRBV6-2/TRBV6-3 TGTGCCAGCAGTTACTCGCACCACTATGGCTACACCTTC CASSYSHHYGYTF
TRBJ1-5 many . TRBV4-1 TGCGCCAGCAGCCTGAGTCCAGGAAGGGAGGCTAATCAGCCCCAGCATTTT CASSLSPGREANQPQHF
TRBJ1-1 . TRBD1 TRBV20-1 TGCAGTGCCCCGTCTTGGGAACCCGGGACAGGGGACACTGAAGCTTTCTTT CSAPSWEPGTGDTEAFF
TRBJ2-7 . TRBD2 TRBV6-2/TRBV6-3 TGTGCCAGCAGAACTCGACTAGCGGGATTGGGTACCTACGAGCAGTACTTC CASRTRLAGLGTYEQYF
TRBJ2-3 many TRBD1 TRBV5-4 TGTGCCAGCAGCTTTGGGACAGGCTTTAGCACAGATACGCAGTATTTT CASSFGTGFSTDTQYF
TRBJ1-1 few TRBD1 TRBV24-1 TGTGCCACCAGTGACCGGACAGGGAACACTGAAGCTTTCTTT CATSDRTGNTEAFF
TRBJ2-5 . TRBD2 TRBV7-2 TGTGCCAGCAGACCGACGGAGGAGCGGGGATCGTACTTC CASRPTEERGSYF
TRBJ2-1 . . TRBV19 TGTGCCAGTAGTACTGACAGGACTGGCGATGAGCAGCTCTTC CASSTDRTGDEQLF
TRBJ1-2 . . TRBV7-6 TGTGCCAGCAGCCCCGCCGGGGGCTCGGACTATGGCTACACCTTC CASSPAGGSDYGYTF
TRBJ2-7 few . TRBV11-2 TGTGCCAGCAGCTTAATCCAGGTGGTGCGGAGCTCCTACGAGCAGTACTTC CASSLIQVVRSSYEQYF
TRBJ2-2 . TRBD2 TRBV6-1 TGTGCCAGCTTCCCCCGGGGAGGGTATCACGGGGAGCTGCTTTTT CASFPRGGYHGELLF
TRBJ2-2 many TRBD2 TRBV7-3 TGTGCCAGCAGCTTAGTTGGCCTGGGACTAGGGGCCGGGGAGCTGTTTTTT CASSLVGLGLGAGELFF
TRBJ2-7 many . TRBV29-1 TGCAGCGTTAGTTTTGTCCGGGGGTATGACGAGCAGTACTTC CSVSFVRGYDEQYF
TRBJ1-1 once . TRBV11-2 TGTGCCAGCAGCTTAGAGGTACCAATCACTGAAGCTTTCTTT CASSLEVPITEAFF
TRBJ2-2 . . TRBV20-1 TGCAGTGCTAGAGATAGCAGGGACACCCCGAACACCGGGGAGCTGTTTTTT CSARDSRDTPNTGELFF
TRBJ1-1 few . TRBV9 TGTGCCAGCAGCGTAGGGGACACTGAAGCTTTCTTT CASSVGDTEAFF
TRBJ1-2 . TRBD1 TRBV2 TGTGCCAGCAGAAAAGACAGGGGGTTAGGTGTCGGCTATGGCTACACCTTC CASRKDRGLGVGYGYTF
TRBJ1-4 . . TRBV2 TGTGCCAGCAGTGCGAGCTCAACTAATGAAAAACTGTTTTTT CASSASSTNEKLFF
TRBJ1-5 many . TRBV4-1 TGCGCCAGCAGCCTCAGGTATGGGGGGACTCAGCAGCCCCAGCATTTT CASSLRYGGTQQPQHF
TRBJ2-5 . . TRBV9 TGTGCCAGCAGCGTAGCGGGACAAATGTTGGAGACCCAGTACTTC CASSVAGQMLETQYF
TRBJ1-2 . TRBD1 TRBV20-1 TGCAGTGCTAGATCCCTCGACAGGGATTCCGGCTACACCTTC CSARSLDRDSGYTF
TRBJ1-1 few . TRBV20-1 TGCAGTGCTACCCGAACGAACACTGAAGCTTTCTTT CSATRTNTEAFF
TRBJ1-1 . TRBD1 TRBV15 TGTGCCACCAGCAGACCACTTCCGGGACAGGTGGGGAACACTGAAGCTTTCTTT CATSRPLPGQVGNTEAFF
TRBJ2-1 . . TRBV20-1 TGCAGTGCTAGAGATTACTCGACCTACAATGAGCAGTTCTTC CSARDYSTYNEQFF
TRBJ2-1 many . TRBV11-2 TGTGCCAGCAGCTTGGCCTATAACAATGAGCAGTTCTTC CASSLAYNNEQFF
TRBJ2-7 . TRBD1 TRBV2 TGTGCCAGCAGTGGACAGGGGTACGAGCAGTACTTC CASSGQGYEQYF
TRBJ2-2 . . TRBV10-2 TGCGCCAGCAGTGACCCAAACACCGGGGAGCTGTTTTTT CASSDPNTGELFF
TRBJ1-1 many TRBD1 TRBV7-6 TGTGCCAGCAGCTTAGAGGAGACAGGGATTGAAGCTTTCTTT CASSLEETGIEAFF
TRBJ2-1 few . TRBV10-2 TGCGCCAGCAGAATCTCCGGGACGACCAACAATGAGCAGTTCTTC CASRISGTTNNEQFF
TRBJ1-1 . TRBD1 TRBV11-1 TGTGCCAGCAGCTTAGACAGGGGGCCCGGAAGGAACACTGAAGCTTTCTTT CASSLDRGPGRNTEAFF
TRBJ2-5 . . TRBV2 TGTGCCAGCAGTGCCGGCCAAGAGACCCAGTACTTC CASSAGQETQYF
TRBJ1-6 once . TRBV20-1 TGCAGTGCTAGAGATCCCAGTCATAATTCACCCCTCCACTTT CSARDPSHNSPLHF
TRBJ2-7 . TRBD2 TRBV5-1 TGCGCCAGCAGCTTGGAAGTCGGAGCGGGGGCCGTCTCCTACGAGCAGTACTTC CASSLEVGAGAVSYEQYF
TRBJ1-6 once . TRBV20-1 TGCAGTGCTAGGTTCGGGACGGATAATTCACCCCTCCACTTT CSARFGTDNSPLHF
TRBJ2-1 few TRBD2 TRBV19 TGTGCCAGTAGTCGTAGGCGGGAGGGCGGAAATGAGCAGTTCTTC CASSRRREGGNEQFF
TRBJ2-1 many . TRBV27 TGTGCCAGCAGAGTTAGGTACTACAATGAGCAGTTCTTC CASRVRYYNEQFF
TRBJ2-7 many TRBD1 TRBV25-1 TGTGCCAGCAGTGACTTGGACAGGTACTACGAGCAGTACTTC CASSDLDRYYEQYF
TRBJ1-5 few . TRBV7-2 TGTGCCAGCAGTCTCGGGGGACCTTATCAGCCCCAGCATTTT CASSLGGPYQPQHF
TRBJ2-1 . TRBD1 TRBV4-2 TGTGCCAGCAGCCCAGGACAGGGAGGAAGCAATGAGCAGTTCTTC CASSPGQGGSNEQFF
TRBJ2-7 . . TRBV3-1 TGTGCCAGCAGCTCCATACAGGGTGCCATCCACGAGCAGTACTTC CASSSIQGAIHEQYF
TRBJ1-5 . TRBD1 TRBV20-1 TGCAGTGCTAGCCTGACAGGGGGGAGCCAGCCCCAGCATTTT CSASLTGGSQPQHF
TRBJ2-3 . . TRBV10-3 TGTGCCACAAAAAACAGGGACGGCACAGATACGCAGTATTTT CATKNRDGTDTQYF
TRBJ2-1 . TRBD2 TRBV20-1 TGCAGTGCTAGGAACCCAACTAGCGGGGGCAGGGAGCAGTTCTTC CSARNPTSGGREQFF
TRBJ1-6 . . TRBV27 TGTGCCAGCAGTCCTAACATGGGGGCGGCTTCACCCCTCCACTTT CASSPNMGAASPLHF
TRBJ1-1 many . TRBV20-1 TGCAGTGCTAAGGACGCTGAGGGTTCGAGCACTGAAGCTTTCTTT CSAKDAEGSSTEAFF
TRBJ2-7 . . TRBV4-3 TGCGCCAGCAGCCCCCGGACAGTTAATTTGTACGAGCAGTACTTC CASSPRTVNLYEQYF
TRBJ2-3 few TRBD2 TRBV10-3 TGTGCCATCAGTGAGGGGGGGGACACAGATACGCAGTATTTT CAISEGGDTDTQYF
TRBJ2-7 many . TRBV4-1 TGCGCCAGCAGCCAAGCAGGCGGCACCTCCTACGAGCAGTACTTC CASSQAGGTSYEQYF
TRBJ1-1 few . TRBV25-1 TGTGCCGGCAGATACTCAGGGGACACTGAAGCTTACTTT CAGRYSGDTEAYF
TRBJ1-4 . . TRBV15 TGTGCCACCAGCAGAAATTCCGGGCTGGGGGACCGAGGCGAAAAACTGTTTTTT CATSRNSGLGDRGEKLFF